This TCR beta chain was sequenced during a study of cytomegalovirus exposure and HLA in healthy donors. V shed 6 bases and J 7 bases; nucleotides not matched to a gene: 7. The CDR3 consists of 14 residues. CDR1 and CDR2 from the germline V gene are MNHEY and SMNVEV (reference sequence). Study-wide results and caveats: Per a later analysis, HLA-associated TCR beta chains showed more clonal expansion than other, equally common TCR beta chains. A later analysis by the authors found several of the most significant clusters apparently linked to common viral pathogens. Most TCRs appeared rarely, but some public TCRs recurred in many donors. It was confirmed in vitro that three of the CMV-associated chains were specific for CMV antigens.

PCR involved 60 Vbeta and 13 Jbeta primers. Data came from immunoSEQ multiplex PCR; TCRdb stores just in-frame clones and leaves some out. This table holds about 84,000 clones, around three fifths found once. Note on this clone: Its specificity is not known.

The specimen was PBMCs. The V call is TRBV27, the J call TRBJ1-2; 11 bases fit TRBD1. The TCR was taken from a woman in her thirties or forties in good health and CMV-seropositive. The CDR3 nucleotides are TGTGCCAGCAGCTGGGGGACAGGGGGTATTGGCTACACCTTC. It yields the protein CASSWGTGGIGYTF.